The present T cell receptor beta chain was sequenced within a study of T cell responses to AZD1222 COVID-19 vaccine. Sequencing used immunoSEQ multiplex PCR; TCRdb keeps in-frame clones, though not all of them. The top ten hold 15% of the sample, which has around 100,000 clones, about 87% seen once. This CDR3 has 14 residues. The ends lost 5 bases at V and 0 bases at J; junction bases unmatched: 0. Germline lookup yields CDR1 SGHRS and CDR2 YFSETQ. Regarding this clone: The antigen is unknown.

Overall study results and limits: Once two AZD1222 doses were given, Spike-specific TCR breadth and depth went up.

V and J are TRBV5-1 and TRBJ2-1, with 9 bases matching TRBD2. This receptor was obtained from an adult in good health. Sample: peripheral blood, taken on day 0 of AZD1222 vaccination. In DNA form, the CDR3 reads TGCGCCAGCAGGACTAGCGGCTCCTACAATGAGCAGTTCTTC. This translates into CASRTSGSYNEQFF.